The 10 T cell receptor beta chains presented below share a single source sample, sequenced in a study of OX40 agonist ivuxolimab in advanced cancers. Repertoires were generated with immunoSEQ multiplex PCR, while TCRdb's copy carries only in-frame clones and drops some. The table includes tens of thousands of clones, approximately 80% detected once. The specimen was CD4+ or CD8+ T cells sorted from blood, collected in a trial of the OX40 agonist ivuxolimab. The receptors were sampled from an adult with an advanced solid tumor such as melanoma, head and neck, liver or kidney cancer.

Note on this clone: Germline is not matched at one junction end, which may reflect a read error. The chain couples TRBV5-6 to TRBJ2-1; 8 nucleotides match TRBD2. This CDR3 region has 16 residues. Germline V gives CDR1 SGHDT, CDR2 YYEEEE. CDR3 sequence: CASRLEGSGAYNEQFF. CDR3 nucleotides: TGTGCCAGCAGATTGGAGGGTAGCGGGGCCTACAATGAGCAGTTCTTC. The variable domain in full, completed from reference TRBV5-6 and TRBJ2-1, reads DAGVTQSPTHLIKTRGQQVTLRCSPKSGHDTVSWYQQALGQGPQFIFQYYEEEERQRGNFPDRFSGHQFPNYSSELNVNALLLGDSALYLCASRLEGSGAYNEQFFGPGTRLTVL.

V gene TRBV11-3 combines with J gene TRBJ2-3, with TRBD2 identical over 11 bases. V dropped 1 base and J dropped 3; count of bases not matched to a gene: 9. Looked up from germline, CDR1 is SGHNT and CDR2 is YENEEA. CDR3 length equals 18 residues. The CDR3 DNA sequence: TGTGCCAGCAGCTTAGCGCTAGCGGGGGGCCCCTTTACAGATACGCAGTATTTT. This sequence encodes CASSLALAGGPFTDTQYF.

This clone was seen only once. This sequence joins TRBV10-1 and TRBJ2-3, with TRBD2 matching 9 bases. The V gene end was trimmed by 2 bases and the J gene end by 0 bases; junction bases not matched to a gene: 6. Germline V gene lookup returns CDR1 WNHNN and CDR2 SYGVQD (reference sequence). This CDR3 has 17 amino acids. The CDR3 nucleotides are TGCGCCAGCAGTGAGGAGGAGCGGGGGGCTAGCACAGATACGCAGTATTTT. Translated: CASSEEERGASTDTQYF.

This clone was recorded only once. The chain links TRBV28 to TRBJ2-3; no reliable D call. CDR3 length equals 12 residues. V was cut by 6 bases and J by 6 bases, with 10 bases left in between. CDR1 and CDR2 (germline): MDHEN, SYDVKM. The CDR3 loop is CASSKVRDTQYF. The DNA for the CDR3 is TGTGCCAGCAGCAAAGTTAGGGATACGCAGTATTTT. Full variable domain (rest looked up from reference TRBV28 and TRBJ2-3): DVKVTQSSRYLVKRTGEKVFLECVQDMDHENMFWYRQDPGLGLRLIYFSYDVKMKEKGDIPEGYSVSREKKERFSLILESASTNQTSMYLCASSKVRDTQYFGPGTRLTVL.

The chain combines TRBV6-6 with TRBJ1-4; D ambiguous. CDR3 length equals 14 residues. Per germline, CDR1 MNHNY and CDR2 SVGAGI (reference sequence). With 8 bases removed from V and 4 bases from J, the gap between germline ends came to 14 bases. As DNA, the CDR3 is TGTGCCAGCGGAAAAGGCCAGAGTAATGAAAAACTGTTTTTT. Amino acids: CASGKGQSNEKLFF.

The chain combines TRBV10-3 with TRBJ1-5, with 8 bases identical to TRBD1. J was trimmed by 1 base and V by 4 bases; bases with no gene match: 0. The length of the CDR3 is 14 residues. Germline loops: CDR1 ENHRY, CDR2 SYGVKD. CDR3 region: CAISGQGSNQPQHF. CDR3 nucleotides: TGTGCCATCAGTGGACAGGGGAGCAATCAGCCCCAGCATTTT.

The V and J genes are TRBV7-6 and TRBJ2-3; TRBD2 matches at 8 bases. Germline V gene data show CDR1 as SGHVS and CDR2 as FNYEAQ. The CDR3 covers 15 residues. Trimming at V came to 5 bases and at J to 6 bases, leaving 10 bases not matched to a gene. In DNA form, the CDR3 reads TGTGCCAGCAGCGGACCGGGACTAGGTGATGATACGCAGTATTTT. Protein sequence: CASSGPGLGDDTQYF.

J is TRBJ2-1 and V is TRBV14; the match to TRBD2 covers 10 bases. Germline values: CDR1 SGHDN, CDR2 FVKESK. The J segment lost 6 bases and the V segment lost 1 base, leaving 9 bases of the junction unmatched. This CDR3 contains 17 residues. CDR3: CASSQVGRAGGFNEQFF. CDR3 nucleotide sequence: TGTGCCAGCAGCCAAGTCGGTCGAGCGGGAGGGTTCAATGAGCAGTTCTTC.

This rearrangement joins TRBV5-6 to TRBJ2-1; D uncertain. The germline gives CDR1 SGHDT, CDR2 YYEEEE. V lost 0 bases and J lost 8, with 12 bases in between. The CDR3 has 14 amino acids. Written as DNA, the CDR3 is TGTGCCAGCAGCTTGGCCCCGACTTCGGATGAGCAGTTCTTC. This gives the protein CASSLAPTSDEQFF.

The CDR3, as DNA: TGTGCCAGCAGTGTCATTTGGGGCACTCGCACTGAAGCTTTCTTT. Translation gives CASSVIWGTRTEAFF. The chain is built from TRBV27 and TRBJ1-1, with TRBD1 as a possible D gene (5 bases). The V end was cut by 5 bases, the J end by 4 bases, with 17 bases between. The CDR3 is 15 amino acids. Germline V gene lookup returns CDR1 MNHEY and CDR2 SMNVEV (reference sequence).